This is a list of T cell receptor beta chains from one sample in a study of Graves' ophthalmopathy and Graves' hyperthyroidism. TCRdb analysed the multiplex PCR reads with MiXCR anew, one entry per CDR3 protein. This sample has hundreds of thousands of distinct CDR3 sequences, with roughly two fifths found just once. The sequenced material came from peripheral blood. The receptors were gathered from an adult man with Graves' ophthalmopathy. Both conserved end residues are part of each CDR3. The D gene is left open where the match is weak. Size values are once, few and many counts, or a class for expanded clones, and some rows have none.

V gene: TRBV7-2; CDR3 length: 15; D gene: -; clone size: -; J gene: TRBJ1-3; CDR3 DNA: TGTGCCAGCAGCCAAACCGGGACGGGTTGGAACACCATATATTTT; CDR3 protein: CASSQTGTGWNTIYF
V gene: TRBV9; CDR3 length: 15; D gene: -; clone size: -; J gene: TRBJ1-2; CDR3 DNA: TGTGCCAGCAGCCTTCGCGGGGCGGGGGGCACTGGCTACACCTTC; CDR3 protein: CASSLRGAGGTGYTF
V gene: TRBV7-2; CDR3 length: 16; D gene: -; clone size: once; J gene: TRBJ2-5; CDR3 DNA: TGTGCCAGCAGCTTAGACCGTCGGACACAAGCAGAGACCCAGTACTTC; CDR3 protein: CASSLDRRTQAETQYF
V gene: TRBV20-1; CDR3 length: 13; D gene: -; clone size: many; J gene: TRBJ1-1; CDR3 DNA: TGCAGTGCGGCAATCAATGGGGGCACTGAAGCTTTCTTT; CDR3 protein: CSAAINGGTEAFF
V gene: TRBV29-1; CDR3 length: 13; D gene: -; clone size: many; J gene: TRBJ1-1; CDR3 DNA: TGCAGCGTTGAAGAGGGAGTCAGGACTGAAGCTTTCTTT; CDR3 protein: CSVEEGVRTEAFF
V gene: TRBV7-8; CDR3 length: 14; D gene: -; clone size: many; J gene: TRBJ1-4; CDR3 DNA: TGTGCCAGCAGCTTAGTAACTTACAATGAAAAACTGTTTTTT; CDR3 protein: CASSLVTYNEKLFF
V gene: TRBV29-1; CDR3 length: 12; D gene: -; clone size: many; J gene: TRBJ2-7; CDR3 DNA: TGCAGCGTTGGTGAGGGCGCGAACGAGCAGTACTTC; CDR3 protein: CSVGEGANEQYF
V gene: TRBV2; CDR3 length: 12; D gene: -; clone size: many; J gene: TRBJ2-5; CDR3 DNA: TGTGCCACAGGGGCCCGCCAAGAGACCCAGTACTTC; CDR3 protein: CATGARQETQYF
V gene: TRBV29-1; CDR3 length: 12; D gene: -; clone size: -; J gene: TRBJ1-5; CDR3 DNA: TGCAGCGTTGGTGGGCTGCAAGAGACCCAGCATTTT; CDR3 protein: CSVGGLQETQHF
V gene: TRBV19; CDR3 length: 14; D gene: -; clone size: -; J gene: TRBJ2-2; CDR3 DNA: TGTGCCAGTAGTCTCCCGGGGGCAGCCGGGGAGCTGTTTTTT; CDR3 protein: CASSLPGAAGELFF
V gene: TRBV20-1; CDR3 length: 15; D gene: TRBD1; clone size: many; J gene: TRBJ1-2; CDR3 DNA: TGCAGTGCTCCGTCACAGGGGGCGAACAACTATGGCTACACCTTC; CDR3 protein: CSAPSQGANNYGYTF
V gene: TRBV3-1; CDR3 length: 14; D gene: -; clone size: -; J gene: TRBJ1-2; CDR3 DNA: TGTGCCAGCAGCCAAGATCTTAACGACTATGGCTACACCTTC; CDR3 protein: CASSQDLNDYGYTF
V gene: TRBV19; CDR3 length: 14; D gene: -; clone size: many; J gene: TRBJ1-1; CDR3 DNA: TGTGCCAGCCTAAGGACAAGCATGAACACTGAAGCTTTCTTT; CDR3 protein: CASLRTSMNTEAFF
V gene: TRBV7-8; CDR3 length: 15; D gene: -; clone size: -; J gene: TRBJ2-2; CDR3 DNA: TGTGCCAGCAGCTTAGAGGGACTCCCTGTCGGGGAGCTGTTTTTT; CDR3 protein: CASSLEGLPVGELFF
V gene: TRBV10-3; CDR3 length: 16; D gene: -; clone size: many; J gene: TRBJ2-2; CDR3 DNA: TGTGCCATCAGTGAGTCTGAGAGGTCGAACACCGGGGAGCTGTTTTTT; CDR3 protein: CAISESERSNTGELFF
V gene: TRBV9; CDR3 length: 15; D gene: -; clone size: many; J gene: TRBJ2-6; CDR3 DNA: TGTGCCAGCAGCGTAGCCCCGACTGGGGCCAACGTCCTGACTTTC; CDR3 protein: CASSVAPTGANVLTF